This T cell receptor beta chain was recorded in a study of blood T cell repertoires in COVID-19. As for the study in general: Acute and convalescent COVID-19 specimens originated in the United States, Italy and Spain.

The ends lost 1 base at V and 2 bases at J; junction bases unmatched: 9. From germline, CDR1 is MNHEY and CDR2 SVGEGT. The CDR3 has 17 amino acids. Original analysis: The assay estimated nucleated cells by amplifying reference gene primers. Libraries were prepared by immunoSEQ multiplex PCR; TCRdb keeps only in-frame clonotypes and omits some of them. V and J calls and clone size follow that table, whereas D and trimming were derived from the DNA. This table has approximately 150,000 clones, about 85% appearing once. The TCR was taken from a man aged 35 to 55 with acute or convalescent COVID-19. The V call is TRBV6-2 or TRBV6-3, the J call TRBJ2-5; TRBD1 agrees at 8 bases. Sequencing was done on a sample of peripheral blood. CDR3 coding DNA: TGTGCCAGCAGTTACTTGCGCCCGGACAGGGATCAAGAGACCCAGTACTTC. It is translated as CASSYLRPDRDQETQYF.